This passage covers 20 T cell receptor beta chains from one sample sequenced in a study of cytomegalovirus exposure and HLA in healthy donors (dated by TCRdb to 2016 to 2017). The method behind the library was the immunoSEQ multiplex PCR assay. For the multiplex PCR, a mixture combining 60 forward primers for TCR Vbeta segments and 13 reverse primers for TCR Jbeta segments was used. Drawn from immuneACCESS, this table holds only the in-frame rearrangements with V and J called that TCRdb kept. Clones are partly lost; checked studies trace under half to an unresolved V gene and leave the rest unexplained. The sample includes 85,000 to 120,000 clones, with roughly four fifths observed a single time. The ten largest make up about 1.5% of the sample. The sequenced sample consisted of PBMCs. Receptors were obtained from a man aged 50 or older in good health and CMV-seronegative.

The J gene is TRBJ1-1, the V gene TRBV25-1, with TRBD1 matching over 11 bases. Germline assignment: CDR1 MGHDK and CDR2 SYGVNS. The CDR3 is 15 residues long. The V segment lost 1 base and the J segment 3 bases; nucleotides outside the gene matches: 1. The CDR3 is CASSESGQGDTEAFF. For the CDR3, the DNA is TGTGCCAGCAGTGAATCGGGACAGGGGGACACTGAAGCTTTCTTT.

This clone was found once. The chain couples TRBV5-1 to TRBJ2-1; the match to TRBD2 covers 9 bases. Germline lookup yields CDR1 SGHRS and CDR2 YFSETQ. CDR3 size: 15 residues. Trimming at V came to 0 bases and at J to 8 bases, leaving 6 bases not matched to a gene. Here the CDR3 reads CASSLEGGGGHEQFF. Here the CDR3 DNA reads TGCGCCAGCAGCTTGGAAGGCGGGGGGGGGCATGAGCAGTTCTTC.

The chain couples TRBV29-1 to TRBJ1-2; TRBD1 agrees at 9 bases. Germline lookup yields CDR1 SQVTM and CDR2 ANQGSEA. The trim removed 7 bases at V and 8 bases at J, leaving 5 bases unmatched. The CDR3 has 11 amino acids. The CDR3 region has the DNA TGCAGCGGGACAGGGGCGACGGGCTACACCTTC. This codes for CSGTGATGYTF.

This clone was seen only once. The chain carries TRBV5-1 and TRBJ1-1; D not certain. V lost 4 bases and J 1 base, leaving 8 bases between the germline ends. The germline gives CDR1 SGHRS, CDR2 YFSETQ. CDR3 size: 13 residues. CDR3 nucleotides: TGCGCCAGCAGCAACGGAGGGAACACTGAAGCTTTCTTT. Translation gives CASSNGGNTEAFF.

This clone has just a few counts. This chain uses TRBV5-1 with TRBJ1-5; a possible D gene is TRBD1 (5 bases). From germline, CDR1 is SGHRS and CDR2 YFSETQ. Trimming took 0 bases from V and 8 from J, leaving 12 bases between them. The CDR3 is 14 residues long. CDR3 in amino acids: CASSLDPGGKPQHF. The CDR3 nucleotides are TGCGCCAGCAGCTTGGATCCGGGGGGGAAGCCCCAGCATTTT. The full variable domain, in which reference TRBV5-1 and TRBJ1-5 provide the parts outside the CDR3, is KAGVTQTPRYLIKTRGQQVTLSCSPISGHRSVSWYQQTPGQGLQFLFEYFSETQRNKGNFPGRFSGRQFSNSRSEMNVSTLELGDSALYLCASSLDPGGKPQHFGDGTRLSIL.

This chain uses TRBV4-1 with TRBJ2-6; D gene uncertain. The CDR3 contains 16 residues. Germline CDR1 reads MGHRA; CDR2 reads YSYEKL. The V and J ends lost 3 bases and 2 bases respectively, with 11 bases between them. CDR3: CASSQATAPGANVLTF. Here the CDR3 DNA reads TGCGCCAGCAGCCAGGCAACAGCCCCTGGGGCCAACGTCCTGACTTTC.

The gene calls are TRBV10-1 and TRBJ2-2, with 7 bases matching TRBD2. The J segment lost 5 bases and the V segment lost 0 bases, leaving 0 bases of the junction unmatched. This CDR3 comprises 14 residues. Germline V gives CDR1 WNHNN, CDR2 SYGVQD (reference sequence). DNA of the CDR3: TGCGCCAGCAGTGAGTCCGGGGGGACCGGGGAGCTGTTTTTT. This sequence encodes CASSESGGTGELFF.

The chain carries TRBV30 and TRBJ1-1; D unresolved. Germline V gene sequence: CDR1 GTSNPN, CDR2 SVGIG (reference sequence). The CDR3 loop spans 13 amino acids. Trimming took off 3 bases at V and 0 bases at J, with 8 bases between the two ends. The CDR3 DNA reads TGTGCCTGGAGCCTTGCGCTGAACACTGAAGCTTTCTTT. Protein product: CAWSLALNTEAFF.

This clone appeared a single time. DNA for the CDR3: TGTGCCAGCAGCCCCAGCTCTACGGGTGAAAAACTGTTTTTT. Protein product: CASSPSSTGEKLFF. The chain uses TRBV5-6 and TRBJ1-4; D uncertain. Germline V lookup: CDR1 SGHDT, CDR2 YYEEEE. Trimming left V 4 bases short and J 7 bases short, with 14 bases between. This CDR3 region has 14 residues.

The V call is TRBV6-6, the J call TRBJ1-3, with D tentatively TRBD1 (5 bases). Germline CDR1 is MNHNY and CDR2 is SVGAGI (reference sequence). Trimming removed 5 bases at V and 0 bases at J, with 8 bases between. The CDR3 is 14 amino acids. In DNA form, the CDR3 reads TGTGCCAGCAGTGGGGCGAGCTCTGGAAACACCATATATTTT. Amino acid sequence: CASSGASSGNTIYF.

The chain links TRBV27 to TRBJ2-7, with 7 bases lining up with TRBD1. The CDR3 extends over 17 amino acids. The V gene end was trimmed by 3 bases and the J gene end by 3 bases; junction bases not matched to a gene: 14. The germline V gene encodes CDR1 MNHEY and CDR2 SMNVEV (reference sequence). The CDR3 loop reads CASSLGTEGWRVYEQYV. CDR3 in DNA: TGTGCCAGCAGTTTGGGGACAGAGGGTTGGAGAGTCTACGAGCAGTACGTC.

The chain joins TRBV2 to TRBJ1-4; 10 nucleotides match TRBD1. The CDR3 length is 14 residues. Germline V lookup: CDR1 SNHLY, CDR2 FYNNEI. Trimming at V came to 5 bases and at J to 10 bases, leaving 7 bases not matched to a gene. In DNA form, the CDR3 reads TGTGCCAGCAGTCCCGGGACAGGGGTTGTAAAACTGTTTTTT. The encoded protein is CASSPGTGVVKLFF.

The V call is TRBV5-5, the J call TRBJ2-7; 7 nucleotides line up with TRBD2. This CDR3 comprises 16 residues. With V trimmed by 1 base and J by 1 base, 8 bases remained unmatched. The germline CDR1 and CDR2 sequences are SGHKS and YYEKEE (reference sequence). The CDR3 spells CASSLFAGRESYEQYV. The DNA of the CDR3 is TGTGCCAGCAGCTTGTTTGCGGGGCGGGAGTCCTACGAGCAGTACGTC.

The J gene is TRBJ2-1, the V gene TRBV6-6, with 10 bases aligning to TRBD1. Germline values: CDR1 MNHNY, CDR2 SVGAGI (reference sequence). The CDR3 is 13 amino acids. V shed 8 bases and J 9 bases; nucleotides not matched to a gene: 7. CDR3 region: CASGGTGAAEQFF. In nucleotides, the CDR3 is TGTGCCAGCGGTGGGACAGGGGCGGCTGAGCAGTTCTTC.

The chain employs TRBV5-4 and TRBJ2-5; the D gene is possibly TRBD2 (6 bases). V was clipped by 6 bases and J by 5 bases, with 17 bases between them. CDR3 size: 14 residues. CDR1 is SGHNT and CDR2 is YYREEE in the germline V gene (reference sequence). CDR3 region: CASTLAGFGETQYF. As DNA, the CDR3 is TGTGCCAGCACCCTCGCGGGGTTTGGGGAGACCCAGTACTTC. The full variable domain, with the rest looked up from reference TRBV5-4 and TRBJ2-5, is ETGVTQSPTHLIKTRGQQVTLRCSSQSGHNTVSWYQQALGQGPQFIFQYYREEENGRGNFPPRFSGLQFPNYSSELNVNALELDDSALYLCASTLAGFGETQYFGPGTRLLVL.

The chain combines TRBV7-3 with TRBJ1-1; no definite D call. Trimming removed 5 bases from V and 0 bases from J, with 19 bases in between. The CDR3 runs to 17 residues. In germline, CDR1 is SGHTA, CDR2 FQGTGA. CDR3 DNA: TGTGCCAGCAGCCCTACACCAAACAGAGCCATGAACACTGAAGCTTTCTTT. It encodes CASSPTPNRAMNTEAFF. The complete variable domain, with remaining parts taken from reference TRBV7-3 and TRBJ1-1, reads GAGVSQTPSNKVTEKGKYVELRCDPISGHTALYWYRQSLGQGPEFLIYFQGTGAADDSGLPNDRFFAVRPEGSVSTLKIQRTERGDSAVYLCASSPTPNRAMNTEAFFGQGTRLTVV.

This sequence joins TRBV6-1 and TRBJ1-4; the match to TRBD1 covers 9 bases. The V gene's germline CDR1 is MNHNS and CDR2 SASEGT. V lost 5 bases, J lost 5 bases, and 6 bases stayed unmatched. CDR3 size: 15 residues. The CDR3 loop reads CASSFTGGGNEKLFF. For the CDR3, the DNA is TGTGCCAGCAGTTTTACAGGGGGCGGGAATGAAAAACTGTTTTTT.

The chain joins TRBV7-2 to TRBJ2-5; 12 bases align to TRBD2. V shed 7 bases and J 2 bases; nucleotides not matched to a gene: 5. Germline CDR1 reads SGHTA; CDR2 reads FQGNSA. The CDR3 is 15 residues long. The CDR3 region has the DNA TGTGCCAGCATGAGACTAGCGGGGGATCAAGAGACCCAGTACTTC. Amino acids: CASMRLAGDQETQYF.

This chain's CDR3 is CASSHRIGSGGSYNEQFF. The CDR3 bases are TGCGCCAGCAGCCATAGAATAGGGTCAGGGGGCTCCTACAATGAGCAGTTCTTC. The chain couples TRBV5-1 to TRBJ2-1, with 7 bases that match TRBD1. There are 18 residues in the CDR3. In germline, CDR1 is SGHRS, CDR2 YFSETQ. Germline trimming cut 4 bases from V and 0 bases from J; bases unmatched to any gene: 13.

This clone was counted only a few times. CDR3 DNA sequence: TGTGCCAGCAGCTCCCCGGGGGGCAATGAAAAACTGTTTTTT. Translating it yields CASSSPGGNEKLFF. The chain is built from TRBV6-6 and TRBJ1-4, with D tentatively TRBD1 (6 bases). This CDR3 is 14 amino acids long. V dropped 6 bases and J dropped 5 bases, with 13 bases sitting between them. Germline V gene sequence: CDR1 MNHNY, CDR2 SVGAGI (reference sequence).